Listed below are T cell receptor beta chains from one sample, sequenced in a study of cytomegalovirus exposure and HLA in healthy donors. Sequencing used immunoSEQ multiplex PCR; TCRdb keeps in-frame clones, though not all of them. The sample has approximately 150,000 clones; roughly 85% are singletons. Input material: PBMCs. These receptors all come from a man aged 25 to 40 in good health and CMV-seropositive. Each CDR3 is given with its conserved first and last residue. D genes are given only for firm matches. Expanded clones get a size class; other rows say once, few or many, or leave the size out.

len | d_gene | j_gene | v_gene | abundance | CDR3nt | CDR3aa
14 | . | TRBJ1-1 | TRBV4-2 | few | TGTGCCAGCAGCCAAGCAGGGGAAAACACTGAAGCTTTCTTT | CASSQAGENTEAFF
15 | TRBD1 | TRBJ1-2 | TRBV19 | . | TGTGCCAGTAGTATTATGGGGGGACAGAACTATGGCTACACCTTC | CASSIMGGQNYGYTF
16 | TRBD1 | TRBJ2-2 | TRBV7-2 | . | TGTGCCAGCAGCTTAGTAGGGACAGTGAACACCGGGGAGCTGTTTTTT | CASSLVGTVNTGELFF
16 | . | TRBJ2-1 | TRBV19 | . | TGTGCCAGTAGTAACGGGATCCTACTGTCCTACAATGAGCAGTTCTTC | CASSNGILLSYNEQFF
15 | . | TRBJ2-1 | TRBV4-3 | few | TGCGCCAGCAGCCAAGACAGGTCCCTGAACAATGAGCAGTTCTTC | CASSQDRSLNNEQFF
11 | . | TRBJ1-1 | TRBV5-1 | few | TGCGCCAGCAGCGGGCTTTGGGAAGCTTTCTTT | CASSGLWEAFF
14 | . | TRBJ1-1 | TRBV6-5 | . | TGTGCCAGCAGAAACCCGGTCGGGAGCACTGAAGCTTTCTTT | CASRNPVGSTEAFF
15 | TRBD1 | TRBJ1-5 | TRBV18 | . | TGTGCCAGCTCTCCGACAGGGGCGACTAATCAGCCCCAGCATTTT | CASSPTGATNQPQHF
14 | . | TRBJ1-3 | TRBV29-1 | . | TGCAGCGTTGTCGAACAGGTCTCTGGAAACACCATATATTTT | CSVVEQVSGNTIYF
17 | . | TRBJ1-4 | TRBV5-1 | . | TGCGCCAGCAGCCCCGTGGGGAGGGAAGGAGGCGGTGAAAAACTGTTTTTT | CASSPVGREGGGEKLFF
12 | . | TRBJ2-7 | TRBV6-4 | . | TGTGCCAGCAAGTTAGCTTACTACGAGCAGTACTTC | CASKLAYYEQYF
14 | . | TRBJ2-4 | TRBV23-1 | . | TGCGCCAGCAGTCATCGGGAATGGGGTGACATTCAGTACTTC | CASSHREWGDIQYF
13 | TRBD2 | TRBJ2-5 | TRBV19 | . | TGTGCCAGTACAACGGGGGGGCGGGAGACCCAGTACTTC | CASTTGGRETQYF
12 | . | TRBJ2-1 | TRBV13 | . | TGTGCCAGCAGCTTAGGGGTTCGGGTGCAGTTCTTC | CASSLGVRVQFF
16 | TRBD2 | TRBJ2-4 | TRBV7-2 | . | TGTGCCAGCAGCCGGCGGGAGAAACTAGCCAAAAACATTCAGTACTTC | CASSRREKLAKNIQYF
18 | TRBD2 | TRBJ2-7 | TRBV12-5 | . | TGTGCTAGTGGTTTGGCCCTCCTCGGCGGGAGGGCCTCCTACGAGCAGTACTTC | CASGLALLGGRASYEQYF
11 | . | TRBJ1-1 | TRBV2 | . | TGTGCCAGCACGGCCTCAGGGCCGGCTTTCTTT | CASTASGPAFF
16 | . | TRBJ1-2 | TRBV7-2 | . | TGTGCCAGCAGCTTAGCCAGCGGGAGCGGTGGTGGTGGCTACACCTTC | CASSLASGSGGGGYTF
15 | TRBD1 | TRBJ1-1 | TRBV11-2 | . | TGTGCCAGCAGCACCCCGACAGGGGGGAACACTGAAGCTTTCTTT | CASSTPTGGNTEAFF
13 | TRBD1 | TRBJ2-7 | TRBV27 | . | TGTGCCAGCGCGCCGGGACAGACCTACGAGCAGTACTTC | CASAPGQTYEQYF
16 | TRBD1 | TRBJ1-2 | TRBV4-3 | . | TGCGCCAGCAGCCAGGGATCCGGGACAGGGGGCACTGGCTACACCTTC | CASSQGSGTGGTGYTF
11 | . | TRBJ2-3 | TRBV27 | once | TGTGCCAGCAGTCAGGGGGATACGCAGTATTTT | CASSQGDTQYF
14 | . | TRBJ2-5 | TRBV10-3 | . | TGTGCCATCAGTGAGCCGCAGGTCCAAGAGACCCAGTACTTC | CAISEPQVQETQYF
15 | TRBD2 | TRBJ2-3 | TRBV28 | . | TGTGCCAGCAGTTCCTTAGCGGGAGCCCCAGATACGCAGTATTTT | CASSSLAGAPDTQYF
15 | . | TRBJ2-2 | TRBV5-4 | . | TGTGCCAGCAGCGCGGGACTGCCGAACACCGGGGAGCTGTTTTTT | CASSAGLPNTGELFF
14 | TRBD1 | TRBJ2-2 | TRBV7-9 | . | TGTGCCAGCAGCAACCGGGACAGTTACGGGGAGCTGTTTTTT | CASSNRDSYGELFF
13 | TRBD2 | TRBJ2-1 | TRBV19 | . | TGTGCCAGTGAGTGGACTAGCGGTGGGGAGCAGTTCTTC | CASEWTSGGEQFF
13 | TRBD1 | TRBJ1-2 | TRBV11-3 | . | TGTGCCAGCAGCCCGGGACAGGCCTATGGCTACACCTTC | CASSPGQAYGYTF
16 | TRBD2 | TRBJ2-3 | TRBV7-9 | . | TGTGCCAGCTATTTCTGGACTAGCGGGGTCACAGATACGCAGTATTTT | CASYFWTSGVTDTQYF
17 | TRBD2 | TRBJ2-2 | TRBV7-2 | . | TGTGCCAGCACCTACATGGTACTAGCGAACCCCACCGGGGAGCTGTTTTTT | CASTYMVLANPTGELFF
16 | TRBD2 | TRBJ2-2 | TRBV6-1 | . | TGTGCCAGCAGTGAGCGGGGGGTCGGGGACACCGGGGAGCTGTTTTTT | CASSERGVGDTGELFF
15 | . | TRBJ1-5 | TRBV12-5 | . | TGTGCTAGTGGTTTGATCATACAGGGCAATCAGCCCCAGCATTTT | CASGLIIQGNQPQHF
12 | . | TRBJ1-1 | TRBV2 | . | TGTGCCAGCAGGAGAGCCCCCACTGAAGCTTTCTTT | CASRRAPTEAFF
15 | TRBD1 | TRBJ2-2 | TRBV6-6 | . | TGTGCCAGCACGCGAGGACAGGGAGCTACCGGGGAGCTGTTTTTT | CASTRGQGATGELFF
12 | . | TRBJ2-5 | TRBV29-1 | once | TGCAGCGTTGAAGGGTGGGGCGAGACCCAGTACTTC | CSVEGWGETQYF
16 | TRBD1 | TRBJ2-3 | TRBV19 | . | TGTGCCAGTAGTATAGGTCGGGACAGGGTCCAAAATACGCAGTATTTT | CASSIGRDRVQNTQYF
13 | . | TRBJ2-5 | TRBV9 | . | TGTGCCAGCAGCCGCGGAGGGTGGAAGACCCAGTACTTC | CASSRGGWKTQYF
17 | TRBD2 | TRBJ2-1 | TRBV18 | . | TGTGCCAGCTCACCACCATTAGCGGGAGGGCCTTACAATGAGCAGTTCTTC | CASSPPLAGGPYNEQFF
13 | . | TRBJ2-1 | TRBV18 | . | TGTGCCAGCTCACCCTCTGGGCCAGATGAGCAGTTCTTC | CASSPSGPDEQFF
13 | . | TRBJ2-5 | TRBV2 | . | TGTGCCAGCATGGAGGGGGCAGGGGAGACCCAGTACTTC | CASMEGAGETQYF
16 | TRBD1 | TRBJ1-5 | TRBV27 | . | TGTGCCAGCAGTTTGACGGGGACAGGGGCTGTCTGGCCCCAGCATTTT | CASSLTGTGAVWPQHF
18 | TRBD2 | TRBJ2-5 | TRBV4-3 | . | TGCGCCAGCAGCCAAGGCGGGACTAGCGGGAGGGAGGGAGAGACCCAGTACTTC | CASSQGGTSGREGETQYF
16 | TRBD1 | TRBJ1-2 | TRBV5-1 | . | TGCGCCAGCAGCTTGGATCCGGGACAGGGAGTTTATGGCTACACCTTC | CASSLDPGQGVYGYTF
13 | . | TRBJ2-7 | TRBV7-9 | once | TGTGCCAGCAGCTTTCTACAGTCCTACGAGCAGTACTTC | CASSFLQSYEQYF
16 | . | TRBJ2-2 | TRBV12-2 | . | TGTGCAAGTCGCTTAAATAGCGGGATGAACACCGGGGAGCTGTTTTTT | CASRLNSGMNTGELFF
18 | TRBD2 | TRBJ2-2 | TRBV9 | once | TGTGCCAGCAGCGTAGGGCGATCCGCGGGAGGGTACACCGGGGAGCTGTTTTTT | CASSVGRSAGGYTGELFF